This T cell receptor beta chain derives from a study of cytomegalovirus exposure and HLA in healthy donors. Primers included in the PCR were 60 Vbeta and 13 Jbeta primers. In the original analysis: Counted up in a later analysis, unique TCR beta chains came to about 80 million, with some 9.9 million shared. The repertoire was sequenced with immunoSEQ multiplex PCR; TCRdb's copy has only in-frame clones and lacks some. V and J calls and clone size are given by that table; D and trimming were obtained from the DNA. This table has some 100,000 clones, roughly three quarters appearing once. On this clone: Its target is not known.

Study-wide points: Association of a missense DCLRE1C variant with TCR beta V- and J-gene trimming was reported in a later analysis.

CDR3 size: 15 residues. Germline CDR1 reads SGHTA; CDR2 reads FQGTGA. V lost 4 bases and J 4 bases, leaving 13 bases between the germline ends. Nominally healthy donors provided the samples, though records likely missed some immune exposures. Sequenced input: PBMCs. The chain is built from TRBV7-3 and TRBJ2-2; D is perhaps TRBD1 (5 bases). The origin of this receptor is a woman aged 50 to 60 in good health and CMV-seropositive. The CDR3 is CASSSFGASTGELFF. The CDR3 DNA sequence: TGTGCCAGCAGCTCTTTTGGGGCGAGCACCGGGGAGCTGTTTTTT. The variable domain in full, with the rest retrieved from reference TRBV7-3 and TRBJ2-2, is GAGVSQTPSNKVTEKGKYVELRCDPISGHTALYWYRQSLGQGPEFLIYFQGTGAADDSGLPNDRFFAVRPEGSVSTLKIQRTERGDSAVYLCASSSFGASTGELFFGEGSRLTVL.